This T cell receptor (beta chain) emerged from a study of graft-versus-host responses after intestinal transplantation. Study-level background: Transplant types were multivisceral, liver-intestinal, or isolated intestinal. All of the recipients had induction that used anti-thymocyte globulin, then tacrolimus and steroids for about 3 years.

Concerning this clone: No antigen is known for it.

General study findings and limits: High graft-versus-host to host-versus-graft clonal ratios were seen in allografts of patients with graft-donor T cell macrochimerism. There were GvH clones found in recipient marrow, and some of them appeared first in ileum or blood.

The repertoire was sequenced with immunoSEQ multiplex PCR; TCRdb's copy has only in-frame clones and lacks some. Of about 97,000 clones detected, 90% appear once; the ten largest clones hold more than 15%. Germline trimming cut 5 bases from V and 3 bases from J; bases unmatched to any gene: 4. The CDR3 has 13 residues. Germline assignment: CDR1 SGHNT and CDR2 YYREEE (reference sequence). This chain links TRBV5-4 with TRBJ2-5, with TRBD1 identical over 7 bases. This sequence originates from a human patient who received an intestinal transplant, so some T cells may come from the graft donor. Specimen: PBMCs, collected just under 460 days after intestinal transplant. The CDR3 DNA sequence: TGTGCCAGCAGACAAGGGACAGAAGAGACCCAGTACTTC. Translating gives CASRQGTEETQYF.